A single sample is the source of the 5 T cell receptor beta chains below, sequenced in a study of T cells after posttransplantation cyclophosphamide. Busulfan-fludarabine conditioning, marrow transplant, and cyclophosphamide on days +3 and +4 were administered. Sequencing was performed with immunoSEQ multiplex PCR; in TCRdb, only in-frame clones are kept and a portion is missing. The table lists about 6,500 clones, roughly four fifths of them singletons. The source was PBMCs, collected roughly 45 months after allogeneic stem cell transplant with posttransplant cyclophosphamide. Source of these receptors: a male patient between 25 and 39 years old who received an allogeneic stem cell transplant from a related donor, was CMV-positive, and had acute GVHD only. Some T cells may be provided by the graft donor.

Only a few counts were recorded for this clone. The chain links TRBV2 to TRBJ1-3, with 8 bases aligning to TRBD1. The length of the CDR3 is 16 residues. Germline CDR1 and CDR2: SNHLY and FYNNEI. Trimming at V came to 5 bases and at J to 0 bases, leaving 6 bases not matched to a gene. CDR3 sequence: CASSTPGTGSGNTIYF. The CDR3 DNA follows: TGTGCCAGCAGTACTCCCGGGACAGGCTCTGGAAACACCATATATTTT. Full variable domain (remainder filled in from reference TRBV2 and TRBJ1-3): EPEVTQTPSHQVTQMGQEVILRCVPISNHLYFYWYRQILGQKVEFLVSFYNNEISEKSEIFDDQFSVERPDGSNFTLKIRSTKLEDSAMYFCASSTPGTGSGNTIYFGEGSWLTVV.

The chain couples TRBV10-3 to TRBJ2-1; 7 nucleotides match TRBD1. Germline V lookup: CDR1 ENHRY, CDR2 SYGVKD. V lost 5 bases and J lost 7; bases outside the gene matches: 8. The CDR3 totals 14 residues. CDR3 region: CAISSQGLENEQFF. The DNA for the CDR3 is TGTGCCATCAGTTCACAGGGGTTGGAGAATGAGCAGTTCTTC.

The V call is TRBV30, the J call TRBJ1-1; TRBD1 might be the D (5 bases). The V gene lost 2 bases and the J gene lost 2 bases, with 12 bases spanning the gap. CDR1 and CDR2 from the germline V gene are GTSNPN and SVGIG (reference sequence). There are 14 residues in the CDR3. The CDR3 nucleotides read TGTGCCTGGAGTAAAGTCAGGGCTAACACTGAAGCTTTCTTT. The encoded protein is CAWSKVRANTEAFF.

The chain carries TRBV5-1 and TRBJ2-1; perhaps TRBD2 as D (5 bases). With 3 bases removed from V and 6 bases from J, the gap between germline ends came to 10 bases. The CDR3 covers 13 residues. Germline V lookup: CDR1 SGHRS, CDR2 YFSETQ. The CDR3: CASSSTRTNEQFF. CDR3 in DNA: TGCGCCAGCAGCTCAACTAGGACCAATGAGCAGTTCTTC.

This clone was observed a few times. The chain has TRBV27 and TRBJ1-2; D is unclear. The germline V and J ends were trimmed by 6 bases and 4 bases, with 12 bases remaining between them. Germline assignment: CDR1 MNHEY and CDR2 SMNVEV (reference sequence). CDR3 length equals 13 residues. CDR3 loop: CASSPKGGYGYTF. For the CDR3, the DNA is TGTGCCAGCAGCCCTAAGGGAGGCTATGGCTACACCTTC.